This is a list of T cell receptor beta chains from one sample in a study of cytotoxic CD8 clonotypes in ibrutinib-treated CLL. Produced via immunoSEQ multiplex PCR; TCRdb's table is partial and in-frame only. The sample yields more than 9,500 clones, less than 80% seen once. Sequences were derived from PBMCs, sampled before ibrutinib treatment. The receptors were sampled from a human donor with chronic lymphocytic leukemia. Both conserved end residues are part of each CDR3. The D gene is left open where the match is weak. Size values are once, few and many counts, or a class for expanded clones, and some rows have none.

clone size: .
V gene: TRBV6-5
J gene: TRBJ2-3
D gene: .
CDR3 protein: CASSYRLAADTQYF
CDR3 DNA: TGTGCCAGCAGTTACAGGCTAGCTGCAGATACGCAGTATTTT

clone size: few
V gene: TRBV7-6
J gene: TRBJ1-2
D gene: TRBD1
CDR3 protein: CASSLEDRGYGYTF
CDR3 DNA: TGTGCCAGCAGCTTAGAGGACAGGGGCTATGGCTACACCTTC

clone size: few
V gene: TRBV9
J gene: TRBJ1-4
D gene: .
CDR3 protein: CASSVGSTGRNEKLFF
CDR3 DNA: TGTGCCAGCAGCGTAGGTTCCACAGGTCGCAATGAAAAACTGTTTTTT

clone size: few
V gene: TRBV4-1
J gene: TRBJ2-1
D gene: .
CDR3 protein: CASSQVGVDEQFF
CDR3 DNA: TGCGCCAGCAGCCAAGTCGGAGTCGATGAGCAGTTCTTC

clone size: .
V gene: TRBV28
J gene: TRBJ2-7
D gene: .
CDR3 protein: CASSPRYEQYF
CDR3 DNA: TGTGCCAGCAGTCCCAGATACGAGCAGTACTTC

clone size: .
V gene: TRBV4-1
J gene: TRBJ2-1
D gene: TRBD2
CDR3 protein: CASSQAGGNEQFF
CDR3 DNA: TGCGCCAGCAGCCAAGCGGGGGGGAATGAGCAGTTCTTC

clone size: medium-sized
V gene: TRBV27
J gene: TRBJ1-5
D gene: .
CDR3 protein: CASSLSPLQPQHF
CDR3 DNA: TGTGCCAGCAGTCTAAGCCCCCTTCAGCCCCAGCATTTT

clone size: .
V gene: TRBV7-9
J gene: TRBJ2-1
D gene: .
CDR3 protein: CASSVSPFLRTYNEQFF
CDR3 DNA: TGTGCCAGCAGCGTCTCCCCCTTCCTTAGAACCTACAATGAGCAGTTCTTC

clone size: .
V gene: TRBV28
J gene: TRBJ2-7
D gene: TRBD1
CDR3 protein: CASIRTGGEQYF
CDR3 DNA: TGTGCCAGCATTAGGACAGGGGGCGAGCAGTACTTC

clone size: .
V gene: TRBV28
J gene: TRBJ2-7
D gene: TRBD1
CDR3 protein: CASSLNRGREQYF
CDR3 DNA: TGTGCCAGCAGTTTAAACAGGGGACGCGAGCAGTACTTC

clone size: .
V gene: TRBV7-2
J gene: TRBJ1-5
D gene: .
CDR3 protein: CASSLFDDQPQHF
CDR3 DNA: TGTGCCAGCAGCTTATTTGACGATCAGCCCCAGCATTTT

clone size: .
V gene: TRBV18
J gene: TRBJ2-5
D gene: TRBD2
CDR3 protein: CASSPSLAGGPETQYF
CDR3 DNA: TGTGCCAGCTCACCCTCCCTAGCGGGGGGGCCAGAGACCCAGTACTTC

clone size: .
V gene: TRBV30
J gene: TRBJ1-2
D gene: TRBD1
CDR3 protein: CAWTFPGQGVGYGYTF
CDR3 DNA: TGTGCCTGGACCTTCCCCGGACAGGGTGTAGGCTATGGCTACACCTTC

clone size: few
V gene: TRBV7-9
J gene: TRBJ2-2
D gene: .
CDR3 protein: CASSGRAVGLFF
CDR3 DNA: TGTGCCAGCTCGGGCAGGGCCGTGGGGCTGTTTTTT

clone size: few
V gene: TRBV4-3
J gene: TRBJ1-2
D gene: TRBD1
CDR3 protein: CASSQDDRDYGYTF
CDR3 DNA: TGCGCCAGCAGCCAAGATGACAGGGACTATGGCTACACCTTC

clone size: few
V gene: TRBV21-1
J gene: TRBJ1-2
D gene: .
CDR3 protein: CASSNPAQNDGYTF
CDR3 DNA: TGTGCCAGCAGCAACCCTGCACAGAACGATGGCTACACCTTC

clone size: .
V gene: TRBV6-1
J gene: TRBJ1-5
D gene: .
CDR3 protein: CASTPEITAQHF
CDR3 DNA: TGTGCCAGCACCCCCGAGATCACGGCCCAGCATTTT

clone size: .
V gene: TRBV5-6
J gene: TRBJ2-7
D gene: .
CDR3 protein: CASSLVAGPEQYF
CDR3 DNA: TGTGCCAGCAGCTTGGTGGCGGGCCCCGAGCAGTACTTC

clone size: .
V gene: TRBV29-1
J gene: TRBJ2-7
D gene: .
CDR3 protein: CSVGSGHAQYF
CDR3 DNA: TGCAGCGTTGGTTCAGGACACGCGCAGTACTTC

clone size: .
V gene: TRBV4-3
J gene: TRBJ2-5
D gene: TRBD2
CDR3 protein: CASSLTLAGGNQETQYF
CDR3 DNA: TGCGCCAGCAGCCTTACCTTAGCGGGGGGGAACCAAGAGACCCAGTACTTC

clone size: once
V gene: TRBV10-2
J gene: TRBJ2-7
D gene: .
CDR3 protein: CASSRLGSSYEQYF
CDR3 DNA: TGCGCCAGCAGCCGACTGGGTAGCTCCTACGAGCAGTACTTC

clone size: .
V gene: TRBV30
J gene: TRBJ1-1
D gene: .
CDR3 protein: CAWSRGGTEAFF
CDR3 DNA: TGTGCCTGGAGTCGAGGGGGAACTGAAGCTTTCTTT

clone size: .
V gene: TRBV5-6
J gene: TRBJ2-3
D gene: TRBD2
CDR3 protein: CASSETWTSGGRDTQYF
CDR3 DNA: TGTGCCAGCAGCGAAACCTGGACTAGCGGGGGGCGGGATACGCAGTATTTT

clone size: once
V gene: TRBV2
J gene: TRBJ2-1
D gene: TRBD2
CDR3 protein: CASGGAGGYNEQFF
CDR3 DNA: TGTGCCAGCGGAGGAGCGGGGGGGTACAATGAGCAGTTCTTC

clone size: .
V gene: TRBV28
J gene: TRBJ2-7
D gene: TRBD1
CDR3 protein: CASSLGTGKTYEQYF
CDR3 DNA: TGTGCCAGCAGTCTCGGGACAGGGAAGACCTACGAGCAGTACTTC

clone size: few
V gene: TRBV5-1
J gene: TRBJ1-2
D gene: .
CDR3 protein: CASSFDSLGGYGYTF
CDR3 DNA: TGCGCCAGCAGCTTTGACAGCTTAGGGGGTTATGGCTACACCTTC

clone size: .
V gene: TRBV28
J gene: TRBJ2-3
D gene: .
CDR3 protein: CASSLPPTITSTDTQYF
CDR3 DNA: TGTGCCAGCAGTTTGCCTCCGACTATCACTAGCACAGATACGCAGTATTTT

clone size: .
V gene: TRBV11-2
J gene: TRBJ1-2
D gene: .
CDR3 protein: CASSSGVYGYTF
CDR3 DNA: TGTGCCAGCAGCTCGGGGGTCTATGGCTACACCTTC

clone size: .
V gene: TRBV4-1
J gene: TRBJ1-4
D gene: .
CDR3 protein: CASSQENPRSNEKLFF
CDR3 DNA: TGCGCCAGCAGCCAAGAAAATCCACGGAGCAATGAAAAACTGTTTTTT

clone size: .
V gene: TRBV11-2
J gene: TRBJ1-4
D gene: TRBD1
CDR3 protein: CASRQTGKKLFF
CDR3 DNA: TGTGCCAGCAGACAGACAGGGAAAAAACTGTTTTTT

clone size: .
V gene: TRBV27
J gene: TRBJ1-5
D gene: .
CDR3 protein: CASSFRATNQPQHF
CDR3 DNA: TGTGCCAGCAGTTTCCGGGCCACCAATCAGCCCCAGCATTTT

clone size: few
V gene: TRBV4-1
J gene: TRBJ1-4
D gene: .
CDR3 protein: CASSQDGRVNEKLFF
CDR3 DNA: TGCGCCAGCAGCCAAGATGGAAGGGTAAATGAAAAACTGTTTTTT

clone size: .
V gene: TRBV28
J gene: TRBJ1-2
D gene: .
CDR3 protein: CASSFQGSSYGYTF
CDR3 DNA: TGTGCCAGCAGTTTTCAGGGCTCTAGCTATGGCTACACCTTC

clone size: few
V gene: TRBV10-1
J gene: TRBJ1-3
D gene: .
CDR3 protein: CASSESYRRNTIYF
CDR3 DNA: TGCGCCAGCAGTGAGTCGTACAGGAGAAACACCATATATTTT

clone size: once
V gene: TRBV9
J gene: TRBJ2-5
D gene: TRBD2
CDR3 protein: CASSEGRRRGAQETQYF
CDR3 DNA: TGTGCCAGCAGCGAGGGGAGGAGGCGGGGGGCGCAAGAGACCCAGTACTTC

clone size: once
V gene: TRBV10-3
J gene: TRBJ2-2
D gene: .
CDR3 protein: CAISVDTGELFF
CDR3 DNA: TGTGCCATCAGTGTAGACACCGGGGAGCTGTTTTTT

clone size: .
V gene: TRBV29-1
J gene: TRBJ1-5
D gene: .
CDR3 protein: CSVVVGPSNQPQHF
CDR3 DNA: TGCAGCGTTGTAGTTGGTCCTAGCAATCAGCCCCAGCATTTT

clone size: .
V gene: TRBV27
J gene: TRBJ2-1
D gene: TRBD2
CDR3 protein: CASSWTSVSSYNEQFF
CDR3 DNA: TGTGCCAGCAGTTGGACTAGCGTCAGCTCCTACAATGAGCAGTTCTTC

clone size: once
V gene: TRBV29-1
J gene: TRBJ2-1
D gene: TRBD2
CDR3 protein: CSVPPTSGGPNEQFF
CDR3 DNA: TGCAGCGTTCCTCCTACTAGCGGGGGGCCGAATGAGCAGTTCTTC